One sample yielded the 11 T cell receptor beta chains listed below, sequenced in a study of T cells in women clearing cervical HPV infection. Libraries were prepared by immunoSEQ multiplex PCR; TCRdb keeps only in-frame clonotypes and omits some of them. This listing includes 30,000 to 45,000 clones. Sequencing was performed on blood buffy coat. All receptors come from a woman between 18 and 75 years old with a cervical HPV16 infection that either progressed to CIN3+ or cleared (not recorded which).

A word on this clone: The read ends 3 residues early relative to the CDR3; the germline J gene fills the gap. This chain uses TRBV7-7 with TRBJ2-5, with 9 bases lining up with TRBD2. Germline V gene lookup returns CDR1 SSHAT and CDR2 FNYEAQ (reference sequence). V lost 3 bases, J lost 2 bases, and 10 bases stayed unmatched. The CDR3 has 17 amino acids. The chain's CDR3 is CASSFRGASGDQETQYF. The part of the CDR3 DNA that was read is TGTGCCAGCAGCTTTCGGGGCGCTAGCGGGGATCAAGAGACC.

Turning to this clone: With the read ending 3 residues before the CDR3 end, the germline J gene is used to fill in that end. The J gene is TRBJ1-2, the V gene TRBV10-3; TRBD1 matches 7 bases. Germline CDR1 is ENHRY and CDR2 is SYGVKD. The CDR3 length is 13 residues. Germline trimming cut 6 bases from V and 5 bases from J; bases unmatched to any gene: 6. The CDR3 sequence: CAISQGGVYGYTF. CDR3 DNA (partial): TGTGCCATCAGCCAGGGGGGAGTATATGGC.

In regard to this clone: Coverage ceases 3 residues before the CDR3 finishes, and the germline J gene fills in the end. The chain couples TRBV12-3 or TRBV12-4 to TRBJ2-3; 7 bases fit TRBD1. The CDR3 runs 15 residues. Germline trimming cut 6 bases from V and 2 bases from J; bases unmatched to any gene: 8. The CDR3 is CASSIQGSNTDTQYF. The CDR3 bases that were read are TGTGCCAGCAGCATACAGGGGAGTAACACAGATACG.

A remark on this clone: Coverage ceases 3 residues before the CDR3 finishes, and the germline J gene fills in the end. The V and J genes are TRBV5-1 and TRBJ2-1; 13 nucleotides agree with TRBD2. Losses at the gene ends were 4 bases for V and 2 bases for J; bases not matched to a gene: 6. The germline V gene encodes CDR1 SGHRS and CDR2 YFSETQ. The CDR3 length is 17 residues. The sequenced CDR3 bases are TGCGCCAGCAGCCTACCCGGACTAGCGGGAGCCTACAATGAG. It is translated as CASSLPGLAGAYNE. The complete CDR3 reads CASSLPGLAGAYNEQFF.

Remarks on this clone: The read finishes 3 residues shy of the CDR3 end, and the germline J gene is used to complete it. The chain carries TRBV14 and TRBJ1-2; tentative D call: TRBD1 (5 bases). V was pared by 0 bases and J by 6 bases, with 11 bases between. CDR1 and CDR2 from the germline V gene are SGHDN and FVKESK. This CDR3 contains 14 residues. The sequenced CDR3 bases are TGTGCCAGCAGCCAAGATCAGGGATGGAATGGC. This translates into CASSQDQGWNG. The full CDR3 sequence reads CASSQDQGWNGYTF.

This chain's CDR3 is CASRRPGQGGYGYTF. CDR3 DNA (partial): TGTGCCAGTAGGCGCCCGGGACAGGGGGGCTATGGC. This chain uses TRBV19 with TRBJ1-2; 11 positions match TRBD1. The read gets to within 3 residues of the CDR3 end, and the germline J gene fills in the rest. Germline V CDR1 and CDR2: LNHDA, SQIVND (reference sequence). The ends lost 6 bases at V and 4 bases at J; junction bases unmatched: 7. The CDR3 extends over 15 amino acids.

Points on this clone: An end of the junction differs from the germline gene, which may be a read error. The read ends 3 residues shy of where the CDR3 ends; the end is completed using the germline J gene. The chain combines TRBV4-2 with TRBJ2-7, with D possibly TRBD1 on 5 matching bases. The germline gives CDR1 LGHNA, CDR2 YNFKEQ. The CDR3 sequence is 15 residues long. CDR3: CASSQDLTRAYEQYF. CDR3 bases read: TGCGCCAGCAGCCAAGATCTCACCAGGGCCTACGAG.

A note on this clone: The read terminates 3 residues ahead of where the CDR3 ends, so the germline J gene completes it. The J gene is TRBJ1-2, the V gene TRBV6-2 or TRBV6-3, with 9 bases that match TRBD1. Germline CDR1 MNHEY, CDR2 SVGEGT. The CDR3 runs 15 residues. This chain's CDR3 is CASSSQGQGKLSYTF. The sequenced CDR3 bases are TGTGCCAGCAGCTCCCAGGGACAGGGAAAATTGAGC.

Concerning this clone: The CDR3 is cut off 3 residues early in the read; its end comes from the germline J gene. This chain joins TRBV6-1 and TRBJ1-5, with 8 bases that match TRBD1. The CDR3 has 14 residues. CDR1 and CDR2 from the germline V gene are MNHNS and SASEGT. Trimming took 1 base from V and 7 from J; bases not matched to a gene: 3. The CDR3 loop is CASSEGTGSQPQHF. Partial CDR3 DNA: TGTGCCAGCAGTGAAGGGACAGGGAGCCAGCCC.

Note on this clone: The DNA ends 3 residues before the CDR3 does, and the rest of the CDR3 is filled in from the germline J gene. This chain uses TRBV28 with TRBJ2-1; tentatively, D is TRBD1 (6 bases). This CDR3 region has 14 residues. The germline V and J ends were trimmed by 7 bases and 4 bases, with 14 bases remaining between them. The germline V gene has CDR1 MDHEN and CDR2 SYDVKM. CDR3 region: CASTWRGGYNEQFF. Partial CDR3 DNA: TGTGCCAGCACCTGGCGAGGGGGTTACAATGAG. Full variable domain (remainder filled in from reference TRBV28 and TRBJ2-1): DVKVTQSSRYLVKRTGEKVFLECVQDMDHENMFWYRQDPGLGLRLIYFSYDVKMKEKGDIPEGYSVSREKKERFSLILESASTNQTSMYLCASTWRGGYNEQFFGPGTRLTVL.

Comments on this clone: The CDR3 extends 3 residues past the end of the read, so its final part is completed from the germline J gene. The rearrangement joins TRBV4-1 to TRBJ2-3, with no clear D. V was pared by 0 bases and J by 2 bases, with 3 bases between. Germline CDR1 and CDR2: MGHRA and YSYEKL. The CDR3 length is 13 residues. The CDR3 protein is CASSQDLTDTQYF. The part of the CDR3 DNA that was read is TGCGCCAGCAGCCAAGACCTCACAGATACG.